This TCR beta chain was recovered during a study of glioma-infiltrating T cells after dendritic cell vaccination. The overall study: Patients received autologous tumor lysate-pulsed dendritic cell vaccination between about 2003 and 2013.

Primers: 60 V beta forward and 13 J beta reverse. Sequencing used immunoSEQ multiplex PCR; TCRdb keeps in-frame clones, though not all of them. The table includes about 95,000 clones, under 90% detected once. After removal of 2 bases from V and 8 bases from J, the junction contained 6 bases not matched to a gene. The V gene's germline CDR1 is SGHRS and CDR2 YFSETQ. The CDR3 extends over 13 amino acids. The chain links TRBV5-1 to TRBJ1-2; 7 positions match TRBD1. The clonotype originates from a human donor with glioblastoma. The sequencing used blood, collected before dendritic cell vaccination. CDR3 coding DNA: TGCGCCAGCAGCTTACAGGGGAGTAAAGGCTACACCTTC. Its translation: CASSLQGSKGYTF.